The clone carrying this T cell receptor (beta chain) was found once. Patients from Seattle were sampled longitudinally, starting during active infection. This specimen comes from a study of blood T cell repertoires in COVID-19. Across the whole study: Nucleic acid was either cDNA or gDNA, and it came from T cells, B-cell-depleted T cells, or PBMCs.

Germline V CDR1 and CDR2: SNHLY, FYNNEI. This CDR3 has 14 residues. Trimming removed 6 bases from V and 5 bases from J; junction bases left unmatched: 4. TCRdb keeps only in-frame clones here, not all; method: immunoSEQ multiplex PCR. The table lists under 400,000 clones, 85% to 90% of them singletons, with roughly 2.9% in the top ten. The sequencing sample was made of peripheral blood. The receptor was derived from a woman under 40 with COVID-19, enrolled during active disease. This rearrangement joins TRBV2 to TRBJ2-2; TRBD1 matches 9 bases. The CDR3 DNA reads TGTGCCAGCAGGGGGACAGGGCAAACCGGGGAGCTGTTTTTT. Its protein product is CASRGTGQTGELFF.